What follows are 14 T cell receptor beta chains derived from one specimen sequenced in a study of shared clonotypes between healthy human individuals. Profiling relied on immunoSEQ multiplex PCR, and the TCRdb table lists in-frame clones only, not all of them. This table has some 1 million clones, roughly 70% appearing once. Sequencing used memory CD4+ T cells sorted from blood. As to subset: CD45RA-negative fraction. The receptors were sampled from a man younger than 35 in good health.

The chain employs TRBV9 and TRBJ1-2; D is undetermined. CDR1 is SGDLS and CDR2 is YYNGEE in the germline V gene. V dropped 0 bases and J dropped 8 bases, with 14 bases sitting between them. The CDR3 is 14 residues long. CDR3 protein: CASSVELAPWGYTF. Here the CDR3 DNA reads TGTGCCAGCAGCGTAGAGCTGGCCCCCTGGGGCTACACCTTC.

The rearrangement uses TRBV4-3 and TRBJ2-2; D ambiguous. The CDR3 runs to 14 residues. Germline V gene lookup returns CDR1 LGHNA and CDR2 YSLEER. Trimming stripped 5 bases from V and 6 bases from J, with 13 bases between. The DNA of the CDR3 is TGCGCCAGCAGCTCTCCGACCCGTCCCGGGGAGCTGTTTTTT. This sequence encodes CASSSPTRPGELFF.

This clone showed up just a few times. J is TRBJ1-1 and V is TRBV2; possible D gene TRBD1, 5 bases. V was trimmed by 7 bases and J by 0 bases, leaving 12 bases between them. The V gene's germline CDR1 is SNHLY and CDR2 FYNNEI. The CDR3 runs 14 residues. The CDR3 loop reads CASKRQTMNTEAFF. In DNA form, the CDR3 reads TGTGCCAGCAAGAGACAGACTATGAACACTGAAGCTTTCTTT.

This clone appeared a few times. This sequence joins TRBV30 and TRBJ1-2; D perhaps matches TRBD1 (5 bases). Trimming stripped 1 base from V and 7 bases from J, with 10 bases between. Per germline, CDR1 GTSNPN and CDR2 SVGIG (reference sequence). The CDR3 is 12 residues long. In DNA, the CDR3 is TGTGCCTGGAGTGAACGGGGGATTGGCTACACCTTC. Translating gives CAWSERGIGYTF.

This clone was counted between two and nine times. The rearrangement links TRBV19 to TRBJ2-1; TRBD2 aligns across 13 bases. The CDR3 spans 16 residues. CDR1 and CDR2 (germline): LNHDA, SQIVND (reference sequence). J gave up 5 bases and V 1 base, and 2 bases lay outside the gene matches. The CDR3, as DNA: TGTGCCAGTAGTATAGGGACTAGCGGGAGCCACAATGAGCAGTTCTTC. Translated: CASSIGTSGSHNEQFF.

V is TRBV5-1 and J is TRBJ2-3; TRBD2 matches at 10 bases. CDR1 is SGHRS and CDR2 is YFSETQ in the germline V gene. The CDR3 totals 17 residues. The ends lost 2 bases at V and 2 bases at J; junction bases unmatched: 8. CDR3 coding DNA: TGCGCCAGCAGCTTCCTAGCGGGGGCCCCCTTCACAGATACGCAGTATTTT. This sequence encodes CASSFLAGAPFTDTQYF.

For this clone: At the DNA level, this CDR3 is encoded by other sequences in the same sample as well. The chain uses TRBV10-3 and TRBJ2-4, with unresolved D. CDR1 is ENHRY, CDR2 SYGVKD, per germline. CDR3 length: 14 residues. V lost 2 bases, J lost 0 bases, and 5 bases lay in between. Here the CDR3 reads CAISEALAKNIQYF. For the CDR3, the DNA is TGTGCCATCAGTGAGGCGCTAGCCAAAAACATTCAGTACTTC.

Only a few counts were recorded for this clone. The V gene is TRBV7-5, the J gene TRBJ1-5. TRBV7-5 corresponds to a pseudogene. The CDR3 consists of 11 residues. CDR3 region: CARSFVQPQHF. DNA of the CDR3: TGTGCCAGAAGCTTCGTTCAGCCCCAGCATTTT.

The chain couples TRBV27 to TRBJ2-2; 10 positions match TRBD2. This CDR3 comprises 18 residues. Germline lookup yields CDR1 MNHEY and CDR2 SMNVEV (reference sequence). V was clipped by 2 bases and J by 0 bases; unmatched bases: 6. The CDR3 spells CASSLRLLAGSNTGELFF. The CDR3 nucleotides read TGTGCCAGCAGTTTACGACTACTAGCGGGATCGAACACCGGGGAGCTGTTTTTT.

The rearrangement uses TRBV6-5 and TRBJ2-2; D gene unclear. The CDR3 is 16 amino acids. V was cut by 0 bases and J by 0 bases, with 8 bases left in between. Germline V gene data show CDR1 as MNHEY and CDR2 as SVGAGI. The CDR3 DNA sequence: TGTGCCAGCAGTTACTCGAGCAGGACGAACACCGGGGAGCTGTTTTTT. Its protein product is CASSYSSRTNTGELFF.

This clone was counted only a few times. The CDR3 here is CASSDEQGSGGYTF. The DNA for the CDR3 is TGTGCCAGCAGCGACGAACAGGGGAGCGGGGGCTACACCTTC. V is TRBV9 and J is TRBJ1-2, with 7 bases identical to TRBD1. The germline V gene has CDR1 SGDLS and CDR2 YYNGEE. CDR3 size: 14 residues. V was pared by 3 bases and J by 8 bases, with 10 bases of the junction left unmatched.

The chain joins TRBV10-1 to TRBJ2-5, with D perhaps matching TRBD1 (5 bases). Looked up from germline, CDR1 is WNHNN and CDR2 is SYGVQD (reference sequence). Trimming shortened V by 4 bases and J by 4 bases, and 10 bases separated the two germline ends. This CDR3 region has 13 residues. In DNA form, the CDR3 reads TGCGCCAGCAGTGGTGGGGCCGGAGAGACCCAGTACTTC. Its protein product is CASSGGAGETQYF.

The chain joins TRBV11-3 to TRBJ2-2, with D possibly TRBD1 on 5 matching bases. Germline V gives CDR1 SGHNT, CDR2 YENEEA. This CDR3 contains 13 residues. V lost 5 bases, J lost 5 bases, and 9 bases lay in between. CDR3 bases: TGTGCCAGCAGCCCTAGGGGAACCGGGGAGCTGTTTTTT. Its protein is CASSPRGTGELFF.

This clone appeared once. The chain is built from TRBV14 and TRBJ2-5; D is undetermined. Germline-derived CDR1 and CDR2 are SGHDN and FVKESK. The CDR3 consists of 12 residues. Trimming pared 0 bases from V and 6 bases from J, leaving 5 bases between. For the CDR3, the DNA is TGTGCCAGCAGCCAAGATAGGCAGACCCAGTACTTC. Its translation is CASSQDRQTQYF.